This entry lists 27 T cell receptor beta chains sequenced from one sample in a study of blood T cell repertoires in COVID-19. Profiled with immunoSEQ multiplex PCR; TCRdb holds only in-frame clones, not every one. The profile shows under 200,000 clones, more than 75% of them singletons. What was sequenced was peripheral blood. These receptors were collected from a woman aged 40 to 50 with COVID-19, enrolled during active disease.

CDR3 DNA sequence: TGTGCCAGCAGCCATCGGACGGGTGGAGGGACTGAAGCTTTCTTT. This sequence encodes CASSHRTGGGTEAFF. J is TRBJ1-1 and V is TRBV3-1 (or the pseudogene TRBV3-2); D not certain. V was trimmed by 3 bases and J by 5 bases, leaving 16 bases between them. Germline CDR1 reads LGHDT; CDR2 reads YNNKEL (reference sequence). The CDR3 spans 15 residues.

This rearrangement joins TRBV6-1 to TRBJ1-6; possible D gene TRBD1, 5 bases. Between the trimmed V and J ends, which lost 1 base and 9 bases, there was a span of 22 bases. In germline, CDR1 is MNHNS, CDR2 SASEGT. The CDR3 has 18 residues. The CDR3 DNA is TGTGCCAGCAGTGAAGTTAGTGTTTTCGGGGGAAGGGGTTCACCCCTCCACTTT. It yields the protein CASSEVSVFGGRGSPLHF.

The sample holds one count of this clone. V usage is TRBV30 and J usage is TRBJ1-6; D gene ambiguous. V lost 0 bases, J lost 7 bases, and 16 bases lay in between. The germline gives CDR1 GTSNPN, CDR2 SVGIG (reference sequence). CDR3 length: 16 residues. The DNA of the CDR3 is TGTGCCTGGAGTGTTGGCACTAGAGCCGCGAATTCACCCCTCCACTTT. Its translation: CAWSVGTRAANSPLHF.

This sequence joins TRBV9 and TRBJ2-2; no firm D call. Trimming pared 0 bases from V and 0 bases from J, leaving 6 bases between. The CDR3 sequence is 15 residues long. The germline gives CDR1 SGDLS, CDR2 YYNGEE. In DNA, the CDR3 is TGTGCCAGCAGCGTAGTGACAACGAACACCGGGGAGCTGTTTTTT. Its protein is CASSVVTTNTGELFF.

A remark on this clone: Possible read error: a much larger clone is one base away. This specimen includes other DNA sequences encoding the same CDR3. This chain connects TRBV30 to TRBJ1-1; D is possibly TRBD1 (5 bases). CDR3 length equals 13 residues. CDR1 is GTSNPN, CDR2 SVGIG, per germline (reference sequence). The V and J ends lost 8 bases and 6 bases respectively, with 19 bases between them. CDR3 in DNA: TGTGCCGGGGTGGGGCTGGGCGGGGCTGAAGCTTTCTTT. Its protein product is CAGVGLGGAEAFF. Using reference TRBV30 and TRBJ1-1 for the parts outside the CDR3, the full variable domain is SQTIHQWPATLVQPVGSPLSLECTVEGTSNPNLYWYRQAAGRGLQLLFYSVGIGQISSEVPQNLSASRPQDRQFILSSKKLLLSDSGFYLCAGVGLGGAEAFFGQGTRLTVV.

CDR3 DNA sequence: TGTGCCAGCAGCCAAGATGGGGACAACCAGTTAACCCAGTACTTC. It codes for CASSQDGDNQLTQYF. The chain combines TRBV3-1 (or the pseudogene TRBV3-2) with TRBJ2-5, with a possible D match to TRBD1 (6 bases). The CDR3 extends over 15 amino acids. Germline V lookup: CDR1 LGHDT, CDR2 YNNKEL (reference sequence). V was trimmed by 0 bases and J by 8 bases, leaving 16 bases between them.

The chain uses TRBV6-1 and TRBJ1-1; D call uncertain. This CDR3 comprises 14 residues. V was trimmed by 2 bases and J by 5 bases, leaving 12 bases between them. Germline V lookup: CDR1 MNHNS, CDR2 SASEGT. Here the CDR3 reads CASSELSGMTEAFF. The CDR3 bases are TGTGCCAGCAGTGAACTGTCGGGAATGACTGAAGCTTTCTTT.

This clone was seen once. The V and J genes are TRBV6-5 and TRBJ1-1, with 10 bases matching TRBD1. The trim removed 7 bases at V and 5 bases at J, leaving 7 bases unmatched. The germline CDR1 and CDR2 sequences are MNHEY and SVGAGI. The CDR3 loop spans 14 amino acids. CDR3 sequence reads: CASMRGQGRTEAFF. In nucleotides, the CDR3 is TGTGCCAGCATGCGGGGACAGGGGAGAACTGAAGCTTTCTTT.

This sequence joins TRBV5-1 and TRBJ1-6; 7 bases line up with TRBD1. There are 20 residues in the CDR3. Germline-derived CDR1 and CDR2 are SGHRS and YFSETQ. The J segment lost 0 bases and the V segment lost 0 bases, leaving 12 bases of the junction unmatched. The CDR3 nucleotides are TGCGCCAGCAGCTTGGCCGTAGCAGGACAGGCTGGCTCCTATAATTCACCCCTCCACTTT. Amino acid sequence: CASSLAVAGQAGSYNSPLHF.

This clone was detected only a few times. V gene TRBV12-3 or TRBV12-4 combines with J gene TRBJ2-3; 9 positions match TRBD1. Trimming at V came to 4 bases and at J to 13 bases, leaving 3 bases not matched to a gene. The CDR3 covers 11 residues. CDR3 amino acids: CASSSGTGKYF. The CDR3 DNA reads TGTGCCAGCAGTTCCGGGACAGGGAAGTATTTT.

The chain has TRBV30 and TRBJ2-7, with 7 positions matching TRBD1. Germline trimming cut 5 bases from V and 9 bases from J; bases unmatched to any gene: 10. CDR1 and CDR2 (germline): GTSNPN, SVGIG (reference sequence). This CDR3 is 12 amino acids long. The chain's CDR3 is CAWGGTANGQYF. The CDR3 bases are TGTGCCTGGGGTGGGACAGCTAATGGGCAGTACTTC.

The chain combines TRBV10-1 with TRBJ1-1; 7 nucleotides match TRBD1. The junction had 3 bases not matched to a gene; V was cut back by 2 bases and J by 3 bases. The CDR3 is 14 residues long. Germline V gene sequence: CDR1 WNHNN, CDR2 SYGVQD (reference sequence). The CDR3 sequence is CASSEGTDYTEAFF. The CDR3 nucleotides are TGCGCCAGCAGTGAGGGGACAGACTACACTGAAGCTTTCTTT.

The V call is TRBV3-1 (or the pseudogene TRBV3-2), the J call TRBJ2-3; the D is unclear. The V end was cut by 4 bases, the J end by 11 bases, with 16 bases between. The germline V gene encodes CDR1 LGHDT and CDR2 YNNKEL (reference sequence). This CDR3 contains 13 residues. The CDR3: CASSPLGSRRQYF. Here the CDR3 DNA reads TGTGCCAGCAGCCCCCTCGGCTCTCGGAGGCAGTATTTT.

CDR3 protein: CASSLRAPEGYEQYF. In nucleotides, the CDR3 is TGTGCCAGCAGTTTACGGGCGCCAGAGGGTTACGAGCAGTACTTC. This sequence joins TRBV27 and TRBJ2-7; maybe TRBD2 (5 bases). Germline V gives CDR1 MNHEY, CDR2 SMNVEV (reference sequence). This CDR3 is built from 15 residues. Trimming removed 2 bases from V and 4 bases from J, with 15 bases in between.

The rearrangement links TRBV25-1 to TRBJ2-3, with 15 positions matching TRBD2. Germline-derived CDR1 and CDR2 are MGHDK and SYGVNS. V dropped 3 bases and J dropped 5; count of bases not matched to a gene: 9. The CDR3 has 18 residues. Here the CDR3 reads CASSDEGLAGGQVDTQYF. DNA of the CDR3: TGTGCCAGCAGTGACGAGGGACTAGCGGGAGGCCAGGTAGATACGCAGTATTTT.

This clone appeared a few times. V and J are TRBV5-1 and TRBJ2-1; 8 bases fit TRBD2. CDR3 length: 16 residues. The germline V gene encodes CDR1 SGHRS and CDR2 YFSETQ. V shed 0 bases, J shed 2 bases, and the junction held 4 bases outside the gene matches. CDR3 residues: CASSLATGGTYNEQFF. CDR3 nucleotides: TGCGCCAGCAGCTTGGCAACGGGAGGGACCTACAATGAGCAGTTCTTC.

The rearrangement links TRBV2 to TRBJ1-1; D unresolved. Germline-derived CDR1 and CDR2 are SNHLY and FYNNEI. The V end was cut by 7 bases, the J end by 11 bases, with 23 bases between. This CDR3 region has 14 residues. CDR3 amino acids: CASTLLTAEGEAFF. In DNA, the CDR3 is TGTGCCAGCACCCTACTTACAGCGGAGGGAGAGGCTTTCTTT. Drawing the rest from reference TRBV2 and TRBJ1-1, the complete variable domain is EPEVTQTPSHQVTQMGQEVILRCVPISNHLYFYWYRQILGQKVEFLVSFYNNEISEKSEIFDDQFSVERPDGSNFTLKIRSTKLEDSAMYFCASTLLTAEGEAFFGQGTRLTVV.

The chain couples TRBV3-1 (or the pseudogene TRBV3-2) to TRBJ1-1; TRBD1 is a possible D gene (6 bases). CDR1 and CDR2 from the germline V gene are LGHDT and YNNKEL (reference sequence). The CDR3 runs to 13 residues. V was pared by 0 bases and J by 10 bases, with 12 bases between. Here the CDR3 reads CASSQEVNRVAFF. In DNA, the CDR3 is TGTGCCAGCAGCCAAGAGGTTAACAGGGTAGCTTTCTTT.

This chain links TRBV28 with TRBJ1-3; TRBD1 might be the D (6 bases). Deletions cut 3 bases from V and 0 bases from J, with 9 bases between. The CDR3 is 15 residues long. Germline loops: CDR1 MDHEN, CDR2 SYDVKM. CDR3 DNA sequence: TGTGCCAGCAGTTTTGGACAGTCCTCTGGAAACACCATATATTTT. Amino acids: CASSFGQSSGNTIYF. The full variable domain, in which reference TRBV28 and TRBJ1-3 provide the parts outside the CDR3, is DVKVTQSSRYLVKRTGEKVFLECVQDMDHENMFWYRQDPGLGLRLIYFSYDVKMKEKGDIPEGYSVSREKKERFSLILESASTNQTSMYLCASSFGQSSGNTIYFGEGSWLTVV.

This chain joins TRBV30 and TRBJ1-5; no firm D call. Germline assignment: CDR1 GTSNPN and CDR2 SVGIG (reference sequence). V shed 5 bases and J shed 5 bases, with 16 bases lying between them. The CDR3 consists of 14 residues. The CDR3 nucleotides are TGTGCCTGGGTACCTAATGGGCAGCATCAGCCCCAGCATTTT. As protein: CAWVPNGQHQPQHF.

The chain has TRBV19 and TRBJ2-2; 7 bases fit TRBD2. Germline CDR1 LNHDA, CDR2 SQIVND (reference sequence). The V and J ends lost 6 bases and 3 bases, in that order; junction bases with no gene match: 7. The CDR3 is 15 amino acids. The CDR3 DNA is TGTGCCAGTAGACCAGCGGGATTAGACACCGGGGAGCTGTTTTTT. It encodes CASRPAGLDTGELFF.

V is TRBV19 and J is TRBJ1-5, with D possibly being TRBD1 (6 bases). The length of the CDR3 is 15 residues. Germline CDR1 reads LNHDA; CDR2 reads SQIVND (reference sequence). Trimming removed 5 bases from V and 0 bases from J, with 11 bases in between. CDR3 sequence (DNA): TGTGCCAGTAGTGACAGGTCGCCTAGCAATCAGCCCCAGCATTTT. The encoded protein is CASSDRSPSNQPQHF.

The CDR3 loop reads CASSQWTGDYEQYF. The DNA of the CDR3 is TGTGCCAGCAGCCAATGGACAGGGGACTACGAGCAGTACTTC. The chain carries TRBV3-1 (or the pseudogene TRBV3-2) and TRBJ2-7; 9 bases align to TRBD1. This CDR3 comprises 14 residues. Germline lookup yields CDR1 LGHDT and CDR2 YNNKEL (reference sequence). J was trimmed by 3 bases and V by 2 bases; bases with no gene match: 2.

The V gene is TRBV2, the J gene TRBJ2-1, with a weak D call TRBD1 (5 bases). Trimming took off 5 bases at V and 8 bases at J, with 10 bases between the two ends. From germline, CDR1 is SNHLY and CDR2 FYNNEI. This CDR3 comprises 12 residues. CDR3: CASSYRRDEQFF. CDR3 nucleotides: TGTGCCAGCAGTTACCGCAGGGATGAGCAGTTCTTC.

The chain is built from TRBV6-5 and TRBJ2-3; possible D gene TRBD1, 5 bases. V shed 2 bases and J shed 3 bases, with 12 bases lying between them. The CDR3 has 15 amino acids. Germline V gene sequence: CDR1 MNHEY, CDR2 SVGAGI. As DNA, the CDR3 is TGTGCCAGCAGTTACCAACAGGCCGCGACAGATACGCAGTATTTT. This encodes CASSYQQAATDTQYF.

This clone was counted between two and nine times. V and J are TRBV12-3 or TRBV12-4 and TRBJ1-2; weak D call: TRBD1 (6 bases). V was cut by 6 bases and J by 4 bases, with 12 bases left in between. This CDR3 has 13 amino acids. In DNA form, the CDR3 reads TGTGCCAGCAGCCATGGACAGAGCTATGGCTACACCTTC. This codes for CASSHGQSYGYTF.

This sequence joins TRBV5-4 and TRBJ2-2; 12 nucleotides match TRBD2. Per germline, CDR1 SGHNT and CDR2 YYREEE (reference sequence). The CDR3 loop spans 18 amino acids. With 1 base clipped from V and 5 bases from J, the junction kept 9 bases outside the gene matches. CDR3 nucleotide sequence: TGTGCCAGCAGCTTGAGGGCTAGCGGGAGGGGAGGAACCGGGGAGCTGTTTTTT. Translated: CASSLRASGRGGTGELFF.